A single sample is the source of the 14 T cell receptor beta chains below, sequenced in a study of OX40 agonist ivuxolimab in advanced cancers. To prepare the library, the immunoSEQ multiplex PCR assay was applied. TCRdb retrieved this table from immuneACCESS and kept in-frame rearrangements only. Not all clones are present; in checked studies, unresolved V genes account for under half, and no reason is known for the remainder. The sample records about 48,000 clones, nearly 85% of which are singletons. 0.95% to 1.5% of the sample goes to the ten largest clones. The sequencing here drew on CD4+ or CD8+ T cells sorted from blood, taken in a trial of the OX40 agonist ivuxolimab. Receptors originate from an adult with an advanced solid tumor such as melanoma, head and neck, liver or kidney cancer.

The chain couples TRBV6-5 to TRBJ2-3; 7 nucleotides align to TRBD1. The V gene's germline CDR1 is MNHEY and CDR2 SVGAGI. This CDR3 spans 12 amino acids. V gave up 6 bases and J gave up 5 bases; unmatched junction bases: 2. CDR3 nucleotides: TGTGCCAGCAGAGGGACAGAAGATACGCAGTATTTT. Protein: CASRGTEDTQYF.

DNA of the CDR3: TGTGCCAGCAGCCCTAATTTAGGCGGGGGGCAAGAGACCCAGTACTTC. Amino acid sequence: CASSPNLGGGQETQYF. This sequence joins TRBV9 and TRBJ2-5; 8 nucleotides agree with TRBD2. With V trimmed by 4 bases and J by 2 bases, 10 bases remained unmatched. Germline CDR1 is SGDLS and CDR2 is YYNGEE. The CDR3 consists of 16 residues. The full variable domain, completed using reference TRBV9 and TRBJ2-5, is DSGVTQTPKHLITATGQRVTLRCSPRSGDLSVYWYQQSLDQGLQFLIQYYNGEERAKGNILERFSAQQFPDLHSELNLSSLELGDSALYFCASSPNLGGGQETQYFGPGTRLLVL.

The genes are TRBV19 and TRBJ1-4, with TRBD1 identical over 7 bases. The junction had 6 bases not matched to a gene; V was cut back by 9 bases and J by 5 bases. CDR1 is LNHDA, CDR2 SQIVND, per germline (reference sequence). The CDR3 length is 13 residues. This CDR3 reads CASGTAKNEKLFF. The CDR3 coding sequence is TGTGCCAGCGGGACAGCAAAAAATGAAAAACTGTTTTTT.

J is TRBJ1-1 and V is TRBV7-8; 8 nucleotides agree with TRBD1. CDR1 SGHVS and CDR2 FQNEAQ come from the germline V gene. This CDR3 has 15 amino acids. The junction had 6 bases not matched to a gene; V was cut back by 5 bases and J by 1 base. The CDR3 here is CASSRPGTGNTEAFF. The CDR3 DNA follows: TGTGCCAGCAGCCGTCCCGGGACAGGGAACACTGAAGCTTTCTTT.

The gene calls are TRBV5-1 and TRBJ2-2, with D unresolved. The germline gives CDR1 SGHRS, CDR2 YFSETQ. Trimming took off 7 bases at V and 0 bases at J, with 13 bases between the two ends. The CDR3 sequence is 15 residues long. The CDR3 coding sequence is TGCGCCAGCGCCCCTTTAGGAGCGAACACCGGGGAGCTGTTTTTT. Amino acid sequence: CASAPLGANTGELFF.

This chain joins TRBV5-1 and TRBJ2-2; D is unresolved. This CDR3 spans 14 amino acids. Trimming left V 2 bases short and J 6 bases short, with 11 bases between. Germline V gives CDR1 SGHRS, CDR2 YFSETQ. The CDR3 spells CASSLSLEAGELFF. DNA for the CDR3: TGCGCCAGCAGCTTAAGTCTAGAGGCCGGGGAGCTGTTTTTT.

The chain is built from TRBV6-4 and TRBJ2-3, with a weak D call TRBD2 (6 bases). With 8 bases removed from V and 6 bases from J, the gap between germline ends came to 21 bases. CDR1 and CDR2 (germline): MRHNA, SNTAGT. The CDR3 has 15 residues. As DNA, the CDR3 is TGTGCCAGCCGACTAGGCGGGCGCAATGGGGATACGCAGTATTTT. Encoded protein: CASRLGGRNGDTQYF.

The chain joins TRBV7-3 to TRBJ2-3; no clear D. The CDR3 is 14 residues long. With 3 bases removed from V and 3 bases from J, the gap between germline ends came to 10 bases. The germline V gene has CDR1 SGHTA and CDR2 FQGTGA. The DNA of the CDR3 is TGTGCCAGCAGCTTCCTCGGATATACAGATACGCAGTATTTT. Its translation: CASSFLGYTDTQYF.

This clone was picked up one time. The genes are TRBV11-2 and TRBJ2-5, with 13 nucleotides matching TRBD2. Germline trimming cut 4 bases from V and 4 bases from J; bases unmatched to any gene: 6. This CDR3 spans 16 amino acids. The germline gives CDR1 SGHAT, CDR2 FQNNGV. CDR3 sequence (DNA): TGTGCCAGCAGCTACACTGGGACTAGCGGGACAGAGACCCAGTACTTC. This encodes CASSYTGTSGTETQYF.

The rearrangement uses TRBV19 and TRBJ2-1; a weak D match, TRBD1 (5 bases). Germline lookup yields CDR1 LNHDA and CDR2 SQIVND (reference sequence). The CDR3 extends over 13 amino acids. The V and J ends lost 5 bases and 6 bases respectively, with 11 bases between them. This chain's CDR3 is CASSHQGSNEQFF. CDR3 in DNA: TGTGCCAGTAGTCATCAGGGCTCCAATGAGCAGTTCTTC.

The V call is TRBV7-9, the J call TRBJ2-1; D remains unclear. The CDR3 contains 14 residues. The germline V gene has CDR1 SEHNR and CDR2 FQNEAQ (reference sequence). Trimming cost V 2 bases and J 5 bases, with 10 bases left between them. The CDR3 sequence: CASSLRTRNNEQFF. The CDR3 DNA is TGTGCCAGCAGCTTACGGACGAGGAACAATGAGCAGTTCTTC. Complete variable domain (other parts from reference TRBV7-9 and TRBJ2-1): DTGVSQNPRHKITKRGQNVTFRCDPISEHNRLYWYRQTLGQGPEFLTYFQNEAQLEKSRLLSDRFSAERPKGSFSTLEIQRTEQGDSAMYLCASSLRTRNNEQFFGPGTRLTVL.

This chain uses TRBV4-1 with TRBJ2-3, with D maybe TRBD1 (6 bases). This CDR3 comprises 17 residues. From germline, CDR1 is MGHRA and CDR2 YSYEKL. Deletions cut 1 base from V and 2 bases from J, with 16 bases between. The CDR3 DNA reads TGCGCCAGCAGCCAAGGGACAGCACCGATTACCACAGATACGCAGTATTTT. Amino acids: CASSQGTAPITTDTQYF.

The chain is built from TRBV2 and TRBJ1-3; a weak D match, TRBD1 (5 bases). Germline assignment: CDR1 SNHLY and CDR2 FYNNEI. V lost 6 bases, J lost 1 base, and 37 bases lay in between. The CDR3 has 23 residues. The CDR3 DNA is TGTGCCAGCAGGGCCCGTCTGGCTGGGGGATACGGCCCCAACACGAGGTCTGGAAACACCATATATTTT. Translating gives CASRARLAGGYGPNTRSGNTIYF.

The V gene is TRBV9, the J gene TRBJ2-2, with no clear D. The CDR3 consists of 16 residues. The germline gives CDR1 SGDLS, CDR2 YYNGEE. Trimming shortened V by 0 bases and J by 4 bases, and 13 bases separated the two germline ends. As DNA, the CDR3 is TGTGCCAGCAGCGTAGGGGTGGAAGTAGGCACCGGGGAGCTGTTTTTT. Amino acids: CASSVGVEVGTGELFF.